Listed below are T cell receptor beta chains from one sample, sequenced in a study of long-term antiretroviral therapy in people with HIV. Sequencing used immunoSEQ multiplex PCR; TCRdb keeps in-frame clones, though not all of them. In the table there are under 20,000 clones, 60% to 80% of which are singletons. The sequencing here drew on unsorted PBMCs, taken 2.1 to 2.2 years before starting antiretroviral therapy. These receptors came from a man under 40 with HIV. The CDR3 runs from the conserved cysteine through the conserved F or W. A D gene is named only where the DNA matches it firmly. Clone size, where shown, is once, few, many, or a class for clones that have expanded.

V	D	size	J	length	DNA	CDR3
TRBV5-5	TRBD2	-	TRBJ2-7	15	TGTGCCAGCAGCCCTGCCCCGGGACTAGCGTCAGAGCAGTACTTC	CASSPAPGLASEQYF
TRBV27	-	once	TRBJ1-1	16	TGTGCCAGCAGTTTATTACCGGGGCAGATGAACACTGAAGCTTTCTTT	CASSLLPGQMNTEAFF
TRBV4-1	-	-	TRBJ2-5	13	TGCGCCAGCAGCCTGGGGAGCCAAGAGACCCAGTACTTC	CASSLGSQETQYF
TRBV6-5	TRBD1	-	TRBJ2-7	13	TGTGCCAGCAGTAGACAGGGGGCCGGCGAGCAGTACTTC	CASSRQGAGEQYF
TRBV2	-	-	TRBJ2-3	13	TGTGCCACCCGAGGGGACAACACAGATACGCAGTATTTT	CATRGDNTDTQYF
TRBV28	TRBD2	-	TRBJ2-7	15	TGTGCCACTCAAGGGCTAGCGGGAGGTGTTTACGAGCAGTACTTC	CATQGLAGGVYEQYF
TRBV6-5	-	-	TRBJ2-7	14	TGTGCCAGCAGACCCCAAATGACGGGCGGGGAGCAGTACTTC	CASRPQMTGGEQYF
TRBV18	-	-	TRBJ2-3	16	TGTGCCAGCTCATGGGGAGCGGGTCCGAACACAGATACGCAGTATTTT	CASSWGAGPNTDTQYF
TRBV6-6	TRBD2	once	TRBJ2-1	16	TGTGCCAGCAGTTACGAGGGACTAGCGGGAGTAGGCGAGCAGTTCTTC	CASSYEGLAGVGEQFF
TRBV5-1	TRBD2	-	TRBJ2-3	19	TGCGCCAGCAGCGCCGATACTAGCGGGGGTGGATCTAGCACAGATACGCAGTATTTT	CASSADTSGGGSSTDTQYF
TRBV7-9	-	once	TRBJ2-1	14	TGTGCCAGCAGCTTAGTTTTGGGGGACAATGAGCAGTTCTTC	CASSLVLGDNEQFF
TRBV5-4	TRBD2	-	TRBJ2-3	15	TGTGCCAGCAGCGTCGGGGGGGGATACACAGATACGCAGTATTTT	CASSVGGGYTDTQYF
TRBV7-3	-	-	TRBJ2-2	15	TGTGCCAGCAGCCATGGAGGGCCCGGAACCGGGGAGCTGTTTTTT	CASSHGGPGTGELFF
TRBV11-2	-	-	TRBJ1-5	14	TGTGCCAGCAGCTCCGGGGGAGCTGATCAGCCCCAGCATTTT	CASSSGGADQPQHF
TRBV28	TRBD1	-	TRBJ2-1	15	TGTGCCAGCAGTTCGGGACAGGGGGCGATAAATGAGCAGTTCTTC	CASSSGQGAINEQFF
TRBV27	-	-	TRBJ2-7	11	TGTGCCAGCAAGGATGCCTACGAGCAGTACTTC	CASKDAYEQYF
TRBV7-8	TRBD1	-	TRBJ1-5	15	TGTGCCAGCAGCTTAGTGGGGACAGGGCTACAGCCCCAGCATTTT	CASSLVGTGLQPQHF
TRBV7-2	TRBD2	-	TRBJ2-5	18	TGTGCCAGCAGCTTAGTGGGACTAGCGGAGTGGAAAGGAGAGACCCAGTACTTC	CASSLVGLAEWKGETQYF
TRBV6-5	-	once	TRBJ2-7	14	TGTGCCAGCAGTTACACCCCCGGCAGCTACGAGCAGTACTTC	CASSYTPGSYEQYF
TRBV10-3	-	-	TRBJ2-3	18	TGTGCCATCAGTGAAGATCTGACAGGCATGGGGCACACAGATACGCAGTATTTT	CAISEDLTGMGHTDTQYF
TRBV7-9	-	-	TRBJ1-6	14	TGTGCCAGCACCTACCCCCCGTCCGATTCACCCCTCCACTTT	CASTYPPSDSPLHF
TRBV18	-	-	TRBJ2-3	14	TGTGCCAGCTCACCAAGGGCAGCGACAGATACGCAGTATTTT	CASSPRAATDTQYF
TRBV11-2	TRBD2	-	TRBJ2-2	17	TGTGCCAGCTCAACTTCCTTAGCGGGAGCAATCACCGGGGAGCTGTTTTTT	CASSTSLAGAITGELFF
TRBV7-6	-	-	TRBJ1-1	14	TGTGCCAGCAGCGCCGAAAGCATGAACACTGAAGCTTTCTTT	CASSAESMNTEAFF
TRBV6-4	-	-	TRBJ2-1	14	TGTGCCAGCAGTCCTTCCCATGGAAGGGATGAGCAGTTCTTC	CASSPSHGRDEQFF
TRBV28	-	-	TRBJ2-7	15	TGTGCCAGCAGTCCCAACCCCTCAGGAGCCTACGAGCAGTACTTC	CASSPNPSGAYEQYF
TRBV7-2	-	-	TRBJ1-1	13	TGTGCCAGCAGAATCCCGACGGGAACTGAAGCTTTCTTT	CASRIPTGTEAFF
TRBV27	TRBD1	-	TRBJ2-5	16	TGTGCCAGCAGTTCGACGGAGAGGGGGCCACCGGAGACCCAGTACTTC	CASSSTERGPPETQYF
TRBV7-3	-	-	TRBJ2-2	15	TGTGCCAGCAGCTTACTACAGCTGAACACCGGGGAGCTGTTTTTT	CASSLLQLNTGELFF
TRBV5-4	-	-	TRBJ2-5	16	TGTGCCAGCAGCCCGAAGACCGACGGAGCCCTAACGACCCAGTACTTC	CASSPKTDGALTTQYF
TRBV19	TRBD2	-	TRBJ2-3	14	TGTGCCAGTAGCGAGGGACTAGCAAGAGATACGCAGTATTTT	CASSEGLARDTQYF
TRBV25-1	-	-	TRBJ2-4	14	TGTGCCAGCAGTGCAGGGGTGGCCAAAAACATTCAGTACTTC	CASSAGVAKNIQYF
TRBV2	-	-	TRBJ1-1	14	TGTGCCAGCACGGCGGGGACCCTGAACACTGAAGCTTTCTTT	CASTAGTLNTEAFF
TRBV27	-	-	TRBJ2-7	11	TGTGCCAGCTGGACAAGCTACGAGCAGTACTTC	CASWTSYEQYF
TRBV6-6	-	-	TRBJ1-4	14	TGTGCCAGCAGTTACCCCCCTCAGTCGGAAAAACTGTTTTTT	CASSYPPQSEKLFF
TRBV7-9	-	-	TRBJ2-7	15	TGTGCCAGCAGCTTAGCTGGTCCCTCTCCGCTCGGGCAGTACTTC	CASSLAGPSPLGQYF
TRBV7-6	TRBD2	-	TRBJ2-2	17	TGTGCCAGCCGGGGGGGTGAAGGGGCGAAGAACACCGGGGAGCTGTTTTTT	CASRGGEGAKNTGELFF
TRBV29-1	TRBD1	-	TRBJ1-1	13	TGCAGCGTTGGGGGGGACAGGGGGCGTGAAGCTTTCTTT	CSVGGDRGREAFF
TRBV5-1	-	-	TRBJ2-2	16	TGCGCCAGCAGCTTCCGGGACTTACCGAACACCGGGGAGCTGTTTTTT	CASSFRDLPNTGELFF
TRBV30	-	-	TRBJ1-1	14	TGTGCCTGGAGTCTCACGGGACGAGACACTGAAGCTTTCTTT	CAWSLTGRDTEAFF
TRBV10-1	-	few	TRBJ2-6	15	TGCGCCAGCAGTGACAGCTTCTCTGGGGCCAACGTCCTGACTTTC	CASSDSFSGANVLTF
TRBV25-1	-	-	TRBJ1-6	15	TGTGCCAGCAGTGATCATACAGGGCGGAATTCACCCCTCCACTTT	CASSDHTGRNSPLHF
TRBV4-1	TRBD1	-	TRBJ1-4	17	TGCGCCAGCAGCCAAGAACTCCCCGGGACAGGGAACGAAAAACTGTTTTTT	CASSQELPGTGNEKLFF
TRBV27	-	-	TRBJ1-2	13	TGTGCCAGCAGCCCCTGGGGGGAGAATGGCTACACCTTC	CASSPWGENGYTF
TRBV23-1	-	-	TRBJ1-1	11	TGCGCCAGCAATGGCTCCGAACGGGCTTTCTTT	CASNGSERAFF
TRBV28	-	-	TRBJ2-1	15	TGTGCCAGCATCCTGGGACTGGGCGTCTCTGGTGAGCAGTTCTTC	CASILGLGVSGEQFF
TRBV7-2	-	-	TRBJ1-2	13	TGTGCCAGCAGCTTAGCGACAAGCTATGGCTACACCTTC	CASSLATSYGYTF
TRBV15	TRBD2	-	TRBJ2-3	17	TGTGCCACCAGCAGAGATCTAGCGGGAGAGAGTATAGATACGCAGTATTTT	CATSRDLAGESIDTQYF
TRBV10-2	-	-	TRBJ2-3	10	TGCGCCAGCGAATTCGGTACGCAGTATTTT	CASEFGTQYF
TRBV5-5	TRBD2	few	TRBJ2-2	17	TGTGCCAGCAGCTCCCTGGGTAGCGGGATAAACACCGGGGAGCTGTTTTTT	CASSSLGSGINTGELFF
TRBV5-6	-	-	TRBJ1-4	14	TGTGCCAGCAGCTTAAGGCAGGGGAATGAAAAACTGTTTTTT	CASSLRQGNEKLFF
TRBV2	-	few	TRBJ2-7	17	TGTGCCAGCAGTGGGGAGTTAACAGGAGTCCCATCCTACGAGCAGTACTTC	CASSGELTGVPSYEQYF
TRBV7-2	-	-	TRBJ2-3	17	TGTGCCAGCAGCTTAGGGAGGTGGGAGAGGAGGGCAGATACGCAGTATTTT	CASSLGRWERRADTQYF